This T cell receptor (beta chain) stems from a study of CD8+CD57+ T cells in acquired aplastic anemia. Across the whole study: Sorted CD4+ and CD8+ cell DNA averaged around 3.5 ug. Findings and limits, study-wide: Overlapping CD8+ CDR3 repertoires of patients and controls contained under 35 shared sequences.

Genomic DNA, serving as template, underwent TCR beta VDJ and CDR3 profiling. TCRdb fed the reads into MiXCR, producing one record per CDR3 protein. The top ten hold about 8.5% of the sample, which has tens of thousands of distinct CDR3 sequences, around half seen once. CDR3 length: 13 amino acids. Trimming stripped 3 bases from V and 2 bases from J, with 7 bases between. Germline V gene lookup returns CDR1 SNHLY and CDR2 FYNNEI. This clonotype was picked up one time. Its target is unknown. The material sequenced was sorted CD4+, CD8+, or CD8+CD57+ T cells (not recorded which) from PBMCs. The TCR was taken from a human donor in good health, serving as a control. The chain combines TRBV2 with TRBJ1-2, with D uncertain. CDR3 region: CASSDLENYGYTF. The CDR3 DNA reads as TGTGCCAGCAGTGATCTGGAAAACTATGGCTACACCTTC.